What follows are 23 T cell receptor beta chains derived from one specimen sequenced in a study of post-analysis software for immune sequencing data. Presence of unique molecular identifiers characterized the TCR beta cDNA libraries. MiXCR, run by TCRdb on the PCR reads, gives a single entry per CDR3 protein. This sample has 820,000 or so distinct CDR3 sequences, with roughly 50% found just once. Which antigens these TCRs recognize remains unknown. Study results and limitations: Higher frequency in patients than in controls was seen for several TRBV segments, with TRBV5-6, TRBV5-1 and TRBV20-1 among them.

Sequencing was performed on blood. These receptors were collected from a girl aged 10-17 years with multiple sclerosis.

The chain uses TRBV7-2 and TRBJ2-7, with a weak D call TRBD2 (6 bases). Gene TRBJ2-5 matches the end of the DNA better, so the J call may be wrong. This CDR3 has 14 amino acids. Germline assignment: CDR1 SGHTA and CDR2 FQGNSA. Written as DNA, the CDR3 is TGTGCCAGCAGCTTATCGGAGGGGATTGGGACCCAGTACTTC. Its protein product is CASSLSEGIGTQYF.

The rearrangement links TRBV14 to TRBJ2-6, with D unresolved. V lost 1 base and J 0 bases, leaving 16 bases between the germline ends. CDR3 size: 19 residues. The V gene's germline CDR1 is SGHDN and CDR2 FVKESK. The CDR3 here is CASSQGPAYLNSGANVLTF. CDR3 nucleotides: TGTGCCAGCAGCCAAGGACCTGCCTACCTAAACTCTGGGGCCAACGTCCTGACTTTC.

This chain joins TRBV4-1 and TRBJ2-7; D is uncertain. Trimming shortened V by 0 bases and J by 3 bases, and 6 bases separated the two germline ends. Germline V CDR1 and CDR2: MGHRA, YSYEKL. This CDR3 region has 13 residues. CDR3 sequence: CASSQDLIYEQYF. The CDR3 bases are TGCGCCAGCAGCCAAGATCTTATCTACGAGCAGTACTTC.

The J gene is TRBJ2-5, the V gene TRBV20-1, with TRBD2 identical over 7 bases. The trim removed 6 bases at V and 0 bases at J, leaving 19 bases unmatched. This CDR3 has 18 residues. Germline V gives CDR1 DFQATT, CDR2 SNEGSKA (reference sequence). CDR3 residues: CSAIRAGRAWRYQETQYF. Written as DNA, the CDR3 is TGCAGTGCGATCCGAGCAGGGAGGGCCTGGAGGTACCAAGAGACCCAGTACTTC.

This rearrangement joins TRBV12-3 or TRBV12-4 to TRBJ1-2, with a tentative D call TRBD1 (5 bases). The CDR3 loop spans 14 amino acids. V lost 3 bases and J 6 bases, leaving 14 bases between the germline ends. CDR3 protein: CASSFWGDGDGYTF. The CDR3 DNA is TGTGCCAGCAGTTTCTGGGGGGATGGCGATGGCTACACCTTC.

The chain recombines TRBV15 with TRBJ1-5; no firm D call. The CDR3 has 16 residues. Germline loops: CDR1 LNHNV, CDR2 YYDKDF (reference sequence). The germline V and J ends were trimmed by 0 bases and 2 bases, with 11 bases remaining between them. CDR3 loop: CATSRDRGSGNQPQHF. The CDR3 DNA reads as TGTGCCACCAGCAGAGATCGAGGGAGCGGCAATCAGCCCCAGCATTTT.

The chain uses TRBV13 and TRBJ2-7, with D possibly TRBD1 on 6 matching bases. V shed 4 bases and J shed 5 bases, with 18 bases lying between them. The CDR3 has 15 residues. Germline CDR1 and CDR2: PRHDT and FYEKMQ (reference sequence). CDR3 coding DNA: TGTGCCAGCAGCTCCCCGTCTACAGGGTTGAACGAGCAGTACTTC. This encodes CASSSPSTGLNEQYF.

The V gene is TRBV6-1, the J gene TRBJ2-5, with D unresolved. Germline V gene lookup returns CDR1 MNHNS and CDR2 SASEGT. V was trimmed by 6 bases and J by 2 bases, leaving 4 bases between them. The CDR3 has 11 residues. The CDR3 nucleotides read TGTGCCAGCAGACCGCAAGAGACCCAGTACTTC. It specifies CASRPQETQYF.

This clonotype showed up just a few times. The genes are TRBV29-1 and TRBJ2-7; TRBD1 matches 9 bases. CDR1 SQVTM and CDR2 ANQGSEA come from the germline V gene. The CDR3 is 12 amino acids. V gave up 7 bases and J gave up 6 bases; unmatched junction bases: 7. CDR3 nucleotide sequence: TGCAGCGCTCCGGGACAGGGCCGCGAGCAGTACTTC. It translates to CSAPGQGREQYF.

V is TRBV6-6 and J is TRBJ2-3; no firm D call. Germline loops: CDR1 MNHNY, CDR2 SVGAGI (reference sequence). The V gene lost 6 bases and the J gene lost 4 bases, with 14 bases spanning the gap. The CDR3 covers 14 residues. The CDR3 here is CASSRLVGPDTQYF. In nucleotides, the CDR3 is TGTGCCAGCAGCCGACTGGTGGGCCCAGATACGCAGTATTTT.

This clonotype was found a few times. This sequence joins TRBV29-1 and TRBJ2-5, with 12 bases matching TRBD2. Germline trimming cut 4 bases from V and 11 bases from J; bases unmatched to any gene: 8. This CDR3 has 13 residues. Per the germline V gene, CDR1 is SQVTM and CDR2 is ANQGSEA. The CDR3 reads CSVVTSGRSEQYF. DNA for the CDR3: TGCAGCGTTGTCACTAGCGGGAGGAGTGAGCAGTACTTC.

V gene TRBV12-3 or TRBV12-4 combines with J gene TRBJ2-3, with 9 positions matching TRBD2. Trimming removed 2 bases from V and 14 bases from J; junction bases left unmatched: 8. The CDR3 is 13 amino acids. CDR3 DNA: TGTGCCAGCAGTTTAAGCGGGGGGCCATTTCCGTATTTT. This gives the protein CASSLSGGPFPYF.

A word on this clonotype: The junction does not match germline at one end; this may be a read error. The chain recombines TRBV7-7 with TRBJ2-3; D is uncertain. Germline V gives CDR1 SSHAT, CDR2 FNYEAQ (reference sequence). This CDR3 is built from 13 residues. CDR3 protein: CASSSDSSDTQYF. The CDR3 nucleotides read TGTGCTAGCAGCTCCGATTCTTCGGATACGCAGTATTTT.

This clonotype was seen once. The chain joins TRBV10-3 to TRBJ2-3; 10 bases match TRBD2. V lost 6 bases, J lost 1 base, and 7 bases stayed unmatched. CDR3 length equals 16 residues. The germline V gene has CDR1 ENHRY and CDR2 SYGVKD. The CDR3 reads CAISDRLAGRTDTQYF. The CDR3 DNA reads TGTGCCATCAGCGATAGACTAGCGGGTCGCACAGATACGCAGTATTTT.

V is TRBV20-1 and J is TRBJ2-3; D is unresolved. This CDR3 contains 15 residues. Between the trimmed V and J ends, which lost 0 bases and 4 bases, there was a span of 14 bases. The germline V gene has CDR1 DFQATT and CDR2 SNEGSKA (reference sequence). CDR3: CSARDVVWAADTQYF. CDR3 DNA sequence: TGCAGTGCTAGAGATGTAGTGTGGGCAGCAGATACGCAGTATTTT.

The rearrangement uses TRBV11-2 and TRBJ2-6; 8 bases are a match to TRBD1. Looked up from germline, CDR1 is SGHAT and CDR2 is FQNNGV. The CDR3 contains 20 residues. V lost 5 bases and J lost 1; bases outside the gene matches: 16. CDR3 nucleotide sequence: TGTGCCAGCAGCCTTAAATATTACGGGACAGGTCATTCTGGGGCCAACGTCCTGACTTTC. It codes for CASSLKYYGTGHSGANVLTF.

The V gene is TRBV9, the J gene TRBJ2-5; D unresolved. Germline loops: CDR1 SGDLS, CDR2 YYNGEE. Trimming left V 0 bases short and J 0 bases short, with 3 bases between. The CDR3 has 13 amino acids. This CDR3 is CASSVEYQETQYF. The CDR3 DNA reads TGTGCCAGCAGCGTAGAGTACCAAGAGACCCAGTACTTC.

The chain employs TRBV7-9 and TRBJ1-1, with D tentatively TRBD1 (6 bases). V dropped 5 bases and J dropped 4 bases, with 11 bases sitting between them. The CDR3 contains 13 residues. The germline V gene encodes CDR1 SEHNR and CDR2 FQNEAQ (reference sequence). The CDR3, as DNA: TGTGCCAGCAGCGGAGGGGGGGCCACTGAAGCTTTCTTT. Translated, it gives CASSGGGATEAFF. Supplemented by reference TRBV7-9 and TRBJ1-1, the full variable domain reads DTGVSQNPRHKITKRGQNVTFRCDPISEHNRLYWYRQTLGQGPEFLTYFQNEAQLEKSRLLSDRFSAERPKGSFSTLEIQRTEQGDSAMYLCASSGGGATEAFFGQGTRLTVV.

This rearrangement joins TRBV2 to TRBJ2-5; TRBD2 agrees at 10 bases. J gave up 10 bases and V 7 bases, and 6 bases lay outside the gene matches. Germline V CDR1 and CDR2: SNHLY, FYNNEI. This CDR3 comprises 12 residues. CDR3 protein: CASIQLAGLQYF. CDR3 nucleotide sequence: TGTGCCAGCATTCAACTAGCGGGGCTCCAGTACTTC.

CDR3 amino acids: CASSVGGDNEQFF. In DNA form, the CDR3 reads TGCGCCAGCAGCGTGGGGGGGGACAATGAGCAGTTCTTC. This chain connects TRBV5-1 to TRBJ2-1, with 7 bases identical to TRBD2. The germline CDR1 and CDR2 sequences are SGHRS and YFSETQ. The CDR3 consists of 13 residues. The junction had 3 bases not matched to a gene; V was cut back by 4 bases and J by 5 bases.

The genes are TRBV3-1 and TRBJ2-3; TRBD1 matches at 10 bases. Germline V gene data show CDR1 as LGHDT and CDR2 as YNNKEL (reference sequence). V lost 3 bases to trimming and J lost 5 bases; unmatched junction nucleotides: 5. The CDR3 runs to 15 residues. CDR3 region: CASSHYRDRGDTQYF. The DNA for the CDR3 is TGTGCCAGCAGCCATTACCGGGACAGGGGAGATACGCAGTATTTT.

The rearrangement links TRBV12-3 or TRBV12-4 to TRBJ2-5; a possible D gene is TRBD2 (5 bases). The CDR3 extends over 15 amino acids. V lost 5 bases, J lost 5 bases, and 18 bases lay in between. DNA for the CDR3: TGTGCCAGCAGTCCCGAGTCGGGGAGATGGGAGACCCAGTACTTC. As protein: CASSPESGRWETQYF.

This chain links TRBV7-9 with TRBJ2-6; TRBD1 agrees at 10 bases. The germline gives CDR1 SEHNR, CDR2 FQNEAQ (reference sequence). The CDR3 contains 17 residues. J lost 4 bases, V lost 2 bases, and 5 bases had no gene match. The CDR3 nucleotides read TGTGCCAGCAGCTTAAAGGGACAGGGGAACGGGGCCAACGTCCTGACTTTC. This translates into CASSLKGQGNGANVLTF.